This TCR beta chain was recorded in a study of cytomegalovirus exposure and HLA in healthy donors. CDR3 length: 13 residues. Between the trimmed V and J ends, which lost 7 bases and 8 bases, there was a span of 15 bases. Germline loops: CDR1 SGHRS, CDR2 YFSETQ. Both 60 Vbeta primers and 13 Jbeta primers went into the PCR. Using immunoSEQ multiplex PCR, the repertoire was profiled, and TCRdb retains in-frame clones only, with some absent. The sample has 80,000 to 100,000 clones; roughly 76% are singletons. The receptor comes from a man in his forties in good health and CMV-seronegative. The specimen sequenced was PBMCs. The chain joins TRBV5-1 to TRBJ2-2, with D possibly being TRBD1 (6 bases). Written as DNA, the CDR3 is TGCGCCAGCCTCCCTTCTCAGGGGGGGGAGCTGTTTTTT. It specifies CASLPSQGGELFF.